This T cell receptor beta chain is from a study of siplizumab effects on memory and regulatory T cells. General observations from the study: Unstimulated subsets contained matches for only a minor fraction of alloreactive clones.

This clone was detected once. Antigen unknown. Germline values: CDR1 KGHSH, CDR2 LQKENI. The CDR3 length is 15 residues. Every sample had about 9.3 x 10^4 of its TCR templates assayed. Data came from immunoSEQ multiplex PCR; TCRdb stores just in-frame clones and leaves some out. The top ten hold roughly 15% of the sample, which has over 70,000 clones, about 87% seen once. Sequences were obtained from CD4+ T cells sorted from blood. The source of this sequence is a human donor in good health. This chain connects TRBV18 to TRBJ2-5, with 11 bases lining up with TRBD2. The DNA end is more similar to TRBJ2-7, so the J call may be wrong. The CDR3 spells CASSMTSGDSYEQYF. CDR3 DNA sequence: TGTGCCAGCTCGATGACTAGCGGGGACTCCTACGAGCAGTACTTC.